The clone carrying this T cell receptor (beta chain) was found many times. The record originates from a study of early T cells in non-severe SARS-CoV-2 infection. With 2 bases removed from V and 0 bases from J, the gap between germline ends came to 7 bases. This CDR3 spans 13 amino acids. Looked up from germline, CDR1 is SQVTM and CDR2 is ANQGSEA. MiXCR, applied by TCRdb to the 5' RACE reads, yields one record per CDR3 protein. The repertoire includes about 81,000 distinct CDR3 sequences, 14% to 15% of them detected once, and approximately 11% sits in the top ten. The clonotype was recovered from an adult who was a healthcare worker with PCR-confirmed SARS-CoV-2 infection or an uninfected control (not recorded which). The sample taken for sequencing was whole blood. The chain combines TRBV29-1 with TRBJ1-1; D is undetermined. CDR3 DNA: TGCAGCGTTGAAACAGCTATGAACACTGAAGCTTTCTTT. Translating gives CSVETAMNTEAFF.